The subject of this entry is one TCR beta chain. Its matching antigen is unknown. Sequencing used immunoSEQ multiplex PCR; TCRdb keeps in-frame clones, though not all of them. In the table there are nearly 95,000 clones, approximately 92% of which are singletons. This specimen belongs to a study of T cell responses to AZD1222 COVID-19 vaccine. Study-wide results and caveats: None of the repertoires were sampled until the peak T cell response had passed. Among those given AZD1222, only six were seropositive at baseline.

CDR3 length: 16 residues. Germline V gene sequence: CDR1 LGHNA, CDR2 YSLEER. The ends were cut back, 3 bases at V and 3 bases at J, with 15 bases in the middle. Pooling covered second doses at about 4 or about 12 weeks. The material was peripheral blood, obtained 28 days after the second AZD1222 dose. The sequence was obtained from an adult who received the AZD1222 COVID-19 vaccine. The chain carries TRBV4-3 and TRBJ1-3, with D possibly TRBD1 on 5 matching bases. As DNA, the CDR3 is TGCGCCAGCAGCCAGCAGTCCGGGACGAGTGGAAACACCATATATTTT. Translated, it gives CASSQQSGTSGNTIYF.